This entry features one T cell receptor beta chain sequence. Its target is unknown. Measured with immunoSEQ multiplex PCR; TCRdb has only the in-frame clones, and not every one. The repertoire holds over 65,000 clones, more than 70% seen once, with 5.3% in the top ten. V shed 0 bases and J shed 0 bases, with 6 bases lying between them. The V gene's germline CDR1 is SGDLS and CDR2 YYNGEE. This CDR3 is 14 amino acids long. These data come from a study of T cell responses to AZD1222 COVID-19 vaccine. General observations from the study: White British ancestry dominated among donors, who included more females, and clonal diversity was possibly underestimated. CD4 TCRs associated with vaccination spanned spike, dominating at 160-218 and 743-854.

Sequences were derived from peripheral blood, sampled 28 days after the second AZD1222 dose. The TCR was taken from an adult who received the AZD1222 COVID-19 vaccine. V is TRBV9 and J is TRBJ1-1; no clear D gene. CDR3 nucleotides: TGTGCCAGCAGCGTAGATTCTCTGAACACTGAAGCTTTCTTT. It is translated as CASSVDSLNTEAFF.